This T cell receptor (beta chain) originates from a study of blood T cells in healthy people across ages (dated by TCRdb to the mid-2010s). Notes on the research overall: In model experiments, template switching captured roughly one uniquely barcoded TCR beta cDNA molecule for every two T cells. The study measured age-related changes in TCR beta repertoire diversity using deep sequencing normalized with unique cDNA molecular identifiers. Donors were grouped into four age groups: young (average approximately 15 years), middle-aged (less than 40), aged (approximately 67) and long-lived (less than 85). To avoid experimental bias, donors of different ages were distributed randomly across sequencing lanes. Two additional independent replicas of 1 million unique cDNA reads from the same blood draw were analyzed for two donors (one aged 18 to 30 and one aged 80 or older). General study outcomes and caveats: Compared with the aged group, more naive CD4+ T cells, fewer expanded clones and increased TCR diversity were shown by the long-lived group, suggesting age selection. Donor CMV infection status was unknown, potentially confounding age-related changes in expanded clonotypes. Conclusive comparison of naive and antigen-experienced compartments was prevented by the profiling of bulk unsorted PBMCs. As age increased, observed TCR beta diversity per million T cells dropped in a roughly linear way, and a significant reduction was already evident by age roughly 40. Estimates of total diversity based on one million sequenced T cells were considered lower bounds and underestimates. A strong correlation was found between observed TCR beta diversity and the percentage of naive T cells measured by flow cytometry.

The cysteine opens and the phenylalanine closes a CDR3 of 17 amino acids. The read is trimmed to its CDR3 DNA, 51 bases read in frame from base 1. V is cut back by 6 bases and J by 4 bases, with 15 bases in the junction unmatched. Taken from the germline V gene (reference sequence), the CDR1 and CDR2 loops are SGHNT and YYREEE. Library creation used 5' RACE. TCRdb shows the sequencer as Illumina HiSeq 2500. A second PCR of roughly 6 to 11 cycles was performed with a sample-barcoded 5' primer and a J-beta primer mix. Each TCR beta cDNA molecule received a unique molecular identifier from a template-switch 5' adaptor carrying 12 random nucleotides. Each sample yielded at least 2.5 million CDR3-containing paired-end reads. All of the RNA was converted into first-strand cDNA using the Mint cDNA synthesis kit, with a TRBC-specific oligonucleotide serving as the primer. All cDNA was treated with uracil-DNA glycosylase and then went through a first 18-cycle PCR with the universal primers M1SS and BC2_uni_R. For the original study's pipeline: Normalization of each sample was performed by random selection of 1 million high-quality reads, each carrying a distinct molecular identifier. Instead of being binned into consensus sequences, reads that shared molecular identifiers were thrown out. CDR3 identification, clonotype clustering and error correction used MiTCR with a Q25 quality threshold and the strictest error-elimination algorithm. A nonparametric unseen species model with Euler transformation was used to estimate lower-bound total TCR beta diversity. The raw public reads went through TCRdb reprocessing: fastp at Q25, MiXCR clone calling, in-frame beta chains kept. Entries that share a CDR3 protein sequence are merged under the most common genes and DNA. The authors' filters were not applied to this entry. This sample is represented by around 690,000 distinct CDR3 sequences; roughly 53% of them were singletons. The ten top clones hold 30% to 40% of the sample.

Remarks on this clonotype: The specificity of this receptor is unknown. Within one base of it there is no much larger clone, and no base qualities were kept.

Systemically healthy Caucasian individuals from Russia, over 30 in total and aged about 6 to 95 years, were included as donors. About 10 milliliters of peripheral blood were drawn from each donor into EDTA-treated Vacutainer tubes. PBMCs were isolated by Ficoll-Paque density-gradient centrifugation, with at least 6 million obtained per sample. Total RNA was extracted from PBMCs with Trizol reagent, with at least 5 micrograms obtained per sample. For every donor, flow cytometry on a PBMC aliquot measured the percentage of naive CD45RAhigh/CD27high T cells. The sequence came from a man between 60 and 75 years old in good health. The sample taken for sequencing was blood. The rearrangement joined TRBV5-4 to TRBJ2-3; 9 central nucleotides agree with TRBD1. At the DNA level, the sequence is TGTGCCAGCACCTCCCCCCAGGGGGGACAGGGCGCAGATACGCAGTATTTT. This sequence encodes CASTSPQGGQGADTQYF.